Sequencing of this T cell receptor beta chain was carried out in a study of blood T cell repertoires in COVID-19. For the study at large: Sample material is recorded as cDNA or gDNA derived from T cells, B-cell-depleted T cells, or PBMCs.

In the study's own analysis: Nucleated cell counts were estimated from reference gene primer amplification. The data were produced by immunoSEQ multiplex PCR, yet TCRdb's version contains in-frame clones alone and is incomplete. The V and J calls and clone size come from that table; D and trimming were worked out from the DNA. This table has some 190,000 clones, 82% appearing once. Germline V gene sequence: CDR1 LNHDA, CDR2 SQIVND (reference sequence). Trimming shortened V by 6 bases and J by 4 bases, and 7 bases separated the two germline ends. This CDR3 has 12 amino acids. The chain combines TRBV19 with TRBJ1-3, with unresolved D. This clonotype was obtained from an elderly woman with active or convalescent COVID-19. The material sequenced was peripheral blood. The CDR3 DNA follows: TGTGCCAGTAGACTTGAAGGAAACACCATATATTTT. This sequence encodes CASRLEGNTIYF.